This entry lists 3 T cell receptor beta chains sequenced from one sample in a study of shared clonotypes between healthy human individuals (dated by TCRdb to the early 2020s). Libraries were made using the immunoSEQ multiplex PCR assay. Imported from immuneACCESS, the table was reduced by TCRdb to in-frame sequences with V and J called. These copies leave out some clones; in studies compared against another copy, an unresolved V gene accounts for under half, and the cause of the remainder is not known. This sample comprises 2 million or so clones, 95% of them detected only once. More than 0.1% of the sample comes from the top ten. Input material: naive CD4+ T cells sorted from blood. The cell subset or site label of this sample denotes: CD45RA+ positively selected. The receptors here all came from a man aged 18 to 30 in good health.

The chain recombines TRBV6-1 with TRBJ2-7; D not certain. The germline gives CDR1 MNHNS, CDR2 SASEGT. V lost 6 bases and J lost 2, with 11 bases in between. The CDR3 spans 13 residues. The CDR3 DNA sequence: TGTGCCAGCAGGGGCCGGACGCCCTACGAGCAGTACTTC. It yields the protein CASRGRTPYEQYF.

The chain employs TRBV6-5 and TRBJ2-1; TRBD1 matches 11 bases. Germline trimming cut 3 bases from V and 14 bases from J; bases unmatched to any gene: 9. This CDR3 comprises 14 residues. Per the germline V gene, CDR1 is MNHEY and CDR2 is SVGAGI. Written as DNA, the CDR3 is TGTGCCAGCAGTTATTCCGGGACAGGGGGGAGTAAGTTCTTC. This codes for CASSYSGTGGSKFF.

The rearrangement links TRBV18 to TRBJ1-1; D possibly corresponds to TRBD1 (5 bases). The CDR3 is 15 amino acids. Germline CDR1 and CDR2: KGHSH and LQKENI. Between the trimmed V and J ends, which lost 1 base and 5 bases, there was a span of 14 bases. This CDR3 is CASSPLSGTGTEAFF. CDR3 bases: TGTGCCAGCTCACCACTTTCAGGGACGGGGACTGAAGCTTTCTTT.